Shown below are 9 T cell receptor beta chains from a single sample sequenced in a study of identical twins. TCRdb fed the 5' RACE reads into MiXCR, producing one record per CDR3 protein. The sample yields over 200,000 distinct CDR3 sequences, roughly 7.1% seen once. This sample also belongs to another study, concerning T cells expressing NK-cell markers.

The sample comprised CD8+ T cells sorted from blood. Receptor source: a woman between 18 and 30 years old in good health.

This clonotype has a handful of counts. The chain uses TRBV4-3 and TRBJ1-2; 10 bases align to TRBD1. The CDR3 loop spans 18 amino acids. Trimming took 0 bases from V and 1 from J; bases not matched to a gene: 8. Germline CDR1 reads LGHNA; CDR2 reads YSLEER. In DNA, the CDR3 is TGCGCCAGCAGCCAAGATCTGACAGGGGGCCCCCTTAACTATGGCTACACCTTC. Amino acid sequence: CASSQDLTGGPLNYGYTF.

The genes are TRBV9 and TRBJ2-1, with a tentative D call TRBD2 (7 bases). Trimming took off 3 bases at V and 5 bases at J, with 18 bases between the two ends. This CDR3 is 16 amino acids long. Germline CDR1 is SGDLS and CDR2 is YYNGEE. The CDR3, as DNA: TGTGCCAGCAGCGCTGAAAGCGGGACATTCAACAATGAGCAGTTCTTC. Protein sequence: CASSAESGTFNNEQFF.

The chain combines TRBV15 with TRBJ2-2; a possible D gene is TRBD2 (5 bases). Germline assignment: CDR1 LNHNV and CDR2 YYDKDF (reference sequence). V was trimmed by 0 bases and J by 0 bases, leaving 8 bases between them. CDR3 size: 16 residues. CDR3 protein: CATSRDPAANTGELFF. The CDR3 DNA is TGTGCCACCAGCAGAGACCCAGCGGCGAACACCGGGGAGCTGTTTTTT. The full variable domain, with the rest looked up from reference TRBV15 and TRBJ2-2, is DAMVIQNPRYQVTQFGKPVTLSCSQTLNHNVMYWYQQKSSQAPKLLFHYYDKDFNNEADTPDNFQSRRPNTSFCFLDIRSPGLGDTAMYLCATSRDPAANTGELFFGEGSRLTVL.

The chain combines TRBV7-6 with TRBJ2-1; 8 bases fit TRBD2. The length of the CDR3 is 16 residues. Unmatched junction bases numbered 9, after V lost 2 bases and J lost 6 bases. Germline CDR1 SGHVS, CDR2 FNYEAQ. In nucleotides, the CDR3 is TGTGCCAGCAGCTTAAAAGCGGGAGAAGGAGGCAATGAGCAGTTCTTC. Residues: CASSLKAGEGGNEQFF. Full variable domain (remainder filled in from reference TRBV7-6 and TRBJ2-1): GAGVSQSPRYKVTKRGQDVALRCDPISGHVSLYWYRQALGQGPEFLTYFNYEAQQDKSGLPNDRFSAERPEGSISTLTIQRTEQRDSAMYRCASSLKAGEGGNEQFFGPGTRLTVL.

This clonotype has a count of ten or more. V is TRBV6-5 and J is TRBJ2-4, with TRBD2 identical over 7 bases. The CDR3 is 17 residues long. V lost 5 bases, J lost 10 bases, and 20 bases stayed unmatched. Germline loops: CDR1 MNHEY, CDR2 SVGAGI. DNA for the CDR3: TGTGCCAGCAGTACCGCTTTTATGTCGGGGGGAAAAATGATTCAGTACTTC. Encoded protein: CASSTAFMSGGKMIQYF.

The rearrangement uses TRBV13 and TRBJ2-1, with 7 positions matching TRBD2. Germline V gene sequence: CDR1 PRHDT, CDR2 FYEKMQ (reference sequence). The CDR3 has 14 residues. V trimming: 11 bases; J trimming: 9 bases; junction bases outside the gene matches: 16. The CDR3 here is CAGKIAGGVSEQFF. In DNA, the CDR3 is TGTGCCGGCAAGATAGCGGGCGGGGTAAGTGAGCAGTTCTTC. The full variable domain, completed using reference TRBV13 and TRBJ2-1, is AAGVIQSPRHLIKEKRETATLKCYPIPRHDTVYWYQQGPGQDPQFLISFYEKMQSDKGSIPDRFSAQQFSDYHSELNMSSLELGDSALYFCAGKIAGGVSEQFFGPGTRLTVL.

This clonotype was recorded a few times. The chain couples TRBV6-5 to TRBJ1-3; D ambiguous. Germline-derived CDR1 and CDR2 are MNHEY and SVGAGI. V was trimmed by 5 bases and J by 2 bases, leaving 10 bases between them. This CDR3 region has 14 residues. The CDR3: CASSHHGAGNTIYF. The CDR3 DNA sequence: TGTGCCAGCAGTCACCACGGGGCTGGAAACACCATATATTTT.

This clonotype was seen at least ten times. The rearrangement links TRBV5-1 to TRBJ2-1, with TRBD2 identical over 9 bases. The length of the CDR3 is 15 residues. V was pared by 4 bases and J by 8 bases, with 10 bases of the junction left unmatched. CDR1 is SGHRS, CDR2 YFSETQ, per germline. For the CDR3, the DNA is TGCGCCAGCAGCCCTAGCGGGACCATCAGGGATGAGCAGTTCTTC. Translation: CASSPSGTIRDEQFF.

This clonotype was seen many times. J is TRBJ2-1 and V is TRBV12-3 or TRBV12-4, with TRBD2 matching 10 bases. The CDR3 runs 13 residues. Trimming cost V 5 bases and J 6 bases; bases outside gene matches: 1. CDR3 DNA sequence: TGTGCCAGCAGTACTAGCGGGGTCAATGAGCAGTTCTTC. It encodes CASSTSGVNEQFF.